This TCR beta chain was retrieved from a study of cytomegalovirus exposure and HLA in healthy donors. 13 Jbeta primers and 60 Vbeta primers were used for the PCR. Clones were read by immunoSEQ multiplex PCR, and TCRdb kept only the in-frame ones, dropping some. The sample includes 150,000 to 200,000 clones, about 72% of them seen just once. V lost 2 bases to trimming and J lost 3 bases, with 8 bases between them. This CDR3 is 13 amino acids long. Germline values: CDR1 MNHEY, CDR2 SMNVEV (reference sequence). V is TRBV27 and J is TRBJ2-7, with D uncertain. Sequenced input: PBMCs. This TCR was sampled from a man aged 25-40 years in good health and CMV-seropositive. In DNA, the CDR3 is TGTGCCAGCAGTTTAACCCCAGACTACGAGCAGTACTTC. Amino acids: CASSLTPDYEQYF.